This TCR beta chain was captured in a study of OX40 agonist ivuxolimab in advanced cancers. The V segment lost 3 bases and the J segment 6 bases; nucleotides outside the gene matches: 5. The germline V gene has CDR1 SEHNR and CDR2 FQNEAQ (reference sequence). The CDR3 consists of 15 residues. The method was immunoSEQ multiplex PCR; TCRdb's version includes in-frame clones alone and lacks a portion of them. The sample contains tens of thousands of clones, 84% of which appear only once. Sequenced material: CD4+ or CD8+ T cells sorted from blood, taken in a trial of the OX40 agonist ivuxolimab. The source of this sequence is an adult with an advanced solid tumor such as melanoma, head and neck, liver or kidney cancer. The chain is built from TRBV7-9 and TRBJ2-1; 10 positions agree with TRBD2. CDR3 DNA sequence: TGTGCCAGCAGCTTGGTGGTAGCGGGGGGCAATGAGCAGTTCTTC. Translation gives CASSLVVAGGNEQFF. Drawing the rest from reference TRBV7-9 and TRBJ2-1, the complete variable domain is DTGVSQNPRHKITKRGQNVTFRCDPISEHNRLYWYRQTLGQGPEFLTYFQNEAQLEKSRLLSDRFSAERPKGSFSTLEIQRTEQGDSAMYLCASSLVVAGGNEQFFGPGTRLTVL.